The 9 T cell receptor beta chains reported below all come from one sample, sequenced in a study of control samples from healthy donors and cancer patients. The repertoire was sequenced with immunoSEQ multiplex PCR; TCRdb's copy has only in-frame clones and lacks some. Of under 450,000 clones in the sample, 80% to 95% were seen once. Sequenced input: PBMCs. The receptors originated from a man aged 35 to 55 with head and neck cancer.

The gene calls are TRBV27 and TRBJ2-3, with D perhaps matching TRBD1 or TRBD2 (5 bases each). Germline CDR1 and CDR2: MNHEY and SMNVEV (reference sequence). CDR3 size: 17 residues. V shed 4 bases and J shed 2 bases, with 19 bases lying between them. The CDR3 protein is CASSSIRGHITTDTQYF. The CDR3 nucleotides are TGTGCCAGCAGTTCCATCCGGGGCCATATTACCACAGATACGCAGTATTTT.

This chain links TRBV5-1 with TRBJ2-5, with a weak D call TRBD2 (6 bases). Trimming removed 9 bases at V and 2 bases at J, with 14 bases between. There are 13 residues in the CDR3. Germline CDR1 and CDR2: SGHRS and YFSETQ. In nucleotides, the CDR3 is TGCGCCACCCGGAGGGTCCCTCAAGAGACCCAGTACTTC. Translation: CATRRVPQETQYF.

The V gene is TRBV27, the J gene TRBJ1-6, with D maybe TRBD1 (6 bases). The CDR3 is 14 amino acids. The V end was cut by 5 bases, the J end by 4 bases, with 9 bases between. The germline gives CDR1 MNHEY, CDR2 SMNVEV (reference sequence). The CDR3 region is CASSAGQYNSPLHF. The CDR3 DNA is TGTGCCAGCAGTGCCGGACAGTATAATTCACCCCTCCACTTT.

The V and J genes are TRBV7-2 and TRBJ1-5; a weak D match, TRBD1 (6 bases). The CDR3 length is 16 residues. Germline V gene lookup returns CDR1 SGHTA and CDR2 FQGNSA. The ends were cut back, 3 bases at V and 0 bases at J, with 12 bases in the middle. This chain's CDR3 is CASSFRGDDSNQPQHF. The DNA for the CDR3 is TGTGCCAGCAGCTTTAGGGGGGATGATAGCAATCAGCCCCAGCATTTT. The full variable domain, with the rest looked up from reference TRBV7-2 and TRBJ1-5, is GAGVSQSPSNKVTEKGKDVELRCDPISGHTALYWYRQSLGQGLEFLIYFQGNSAPDKSGLPSDRFSAERTGGSVSTLTIQRTQQEDSAVYLCASSFRGDDSNQPQHFGDGTRLSIL.

The V and J genes are TRBV7-2 and TRBJ2-7, with D tentatively TRBD2 (6 bases). This CDR3 has 14 residues. CDR1 and CDR2 (germline): SGHTA, FQGNSA. V lost 1 base, J lost 2 bases, and 9 bases lay in between. The CDR3 sequence is CASSLGRGPYEQYF. CDR3 in DNA: TGTGCCAGCAGCTTAGGGCGGGGACCCTACGAGCAGTACTTC.

CDR3 sequence: CASSPGQGAQPQHF. The CDR3 DNA is TGTGCCAGCAGCCCGGGACAGGGGGCTCAGCCCCAGCATTTT. The gene calls are TRBV3-1 (or the pseudogene TRBV3-2) and TRBJ1-5; 12 positions agree with TRBD1. The CDR3 covers 14 residues. V shed 4 bases, J shed 6 bases, and the junction held 1 base outside the gene matches. The germline gives CDR1 LGHDT, CDR2 YNNKEL (reference sequence).

CDR3 amino acids: CASSLGQSYGYTF. Written as DNA, the CDR3 is TGTGCCAGCAGCTTGGGACAGTCCTATGGCTACACCTTC. The rearrangement joins TRBV7-2 to TRBJ1-2; 7 nucleotides line up with TRBD1. The V gene's germline CDR1 is SGHTA and CDR2 FQGNSA. Trimming took 3 bases from V and 4 from J; bases not matched to a gene: 2. The CDR3 contains 13 residues.

As for this clone: At one end the junction does not follow the germline gene, possibly because of a read error. V is TRBV24-1 and J is TRBJ2-1; D tentatively reads TRBD1 or TRBD2 (5 bases each). The CDR3 is 18 amino acids. Germline CDR1 KGHDR, CDR2 SFDVKD. The CDR3 region has the DNA TGTGCCACCAGTGATTTGGGTAGGGGACCGAACTCCAACAATGAGCAGTTCTTC. It encodes CATSDLGRGPNSNNEQFF.

This clone was recorded a few times. The gene calls are TRBV28 and TRBJ1-5, with D perhaps TRBD1 (6 bases). Germline V gene lookup returns CDR1 MDHEN and CDR2 SYDVKM. This CDR3 region has 17 residues. The ends were cut back, 6 bases at V and 1 base at J, with 19 bases in the middle. CDR3 sequence reads: CASSSPNRVRSNQPQHF. CDR3 DNA: TGTGCCAGCAGCTCCCCCAACAGGGTAAGAAGCAATCAGCCCCAGCATTTT.